The 21 T cell receptor beta chains below come from one sample, sequenced in a study of T-cell reconstitution after alpha-beta-depleted transplantation in children. Unique molecular identifiers were incorporated during preparation of the TCRbeta library. TCRdb recomputed calls from the PCR reads with MiXCR, one row per CDR3 protein. The profile shows some 600,000 distinct CDR3 sequences, 13% of them singletons. Source: PBMCs, mostly from graft donor cells, taken 360 days after TCRalphabeta/CD19-depleted stem cell transplant. These receptor sequences come from a male patient between 5 and 17 years old who had a stem cell transplant for acute myeloid leukemia, so the T cells may come from the graft donor.

This clonotype has only a few counts. The gene calls are TRBV28 and TRBJ2-3; possible D gene TRBD1, 5 bases. The CDR3 contains 16 residues. Germline values: CDR1 MDHEN, CDR2 SYDVKM. V gave up 0 bases and J gave up 1 base, with 11 bases separating them. The CDR3 sequence is CASSLWQGIGTDTQYF. CDR3 in DNA: TGTGCCAGCAGTTTATGGCAGGGAATAGGCACAGATACGCAGTATTTT.

This clonotype was picked up a small number of times. The CDR3 sequence: CSVYGLALNEQFF. The CDR3 nucleotides read TGCAGCGTTTACGGACTAGCGTTGAATGAGCAGTTCTTC. The genes are TRBV29-1 and TRBJ2-1, with 9 bases fitting TRBD2. The junction had 6 bases not matched to a gene; V was cut back by 5 bases and J by 7 bases. This CDR3 spans 13 amino acids. CDR1 is SQVTM, CDR2 ANQGSEA, per germline.

This clonotype has a count of ten or more. This sequence joins TRBV6-5 and TRBJ2-2; 12 bases match TRBD2. The CDR3 loop spans 16 amino acids. V trimming: 0 bases; J trimming: 5 bases; junction bases outside the gene matches: 1. CDR1 is MNHEY, CDR2 SVGAGI, per germline. Here the CDR3 reads CASSYSLAGGTGELFF. The CDR3 DNA is TGTGCCAGCAGTTACTCACTAGCGGGAGGTACCGGGGAGCTGTTTTTT.

This clonotype was found many times. This rearrangement joins TRBV30 to TRBJ2-1; the D call may be TRBD1 or TRBD2 (6 bases each). V was clipped by 4 bases and J by 5 bases, with 12 bases between them. The CDR3 covers 13 residues. CDR1 and CDR2 from the germline V gene are GTSNPN and SVGIG (reference sequence). CDR3: CAWIGGINNEQFF. CDR3 bases: TGTGCCTGGATAGGGGGGATCAACAATGAGCAGTTCTTC.

This clonotype was counted many times. The chain combines TRBV7-9 with TRBJ1-1; D remains unclear. The germline V gene encodes CDR1 SEHNR and CDR2 FQNEAQ (reference sequence). Trimming cost V 5 bases and J 4 bases, with 14 bases left between them. The CDR3 sequence is 14 residues long. This CDR3 reads CASSRVGLRTEAFF. CDR3 nucleotides: TGTGCCAGCAGCCGTGTGGGTTTGCGCACTGAAGCTTTCTTT.

Points on this clonotype: The germline gene is not matched at one end of the junction; a read error may be the cause. The chain recombines TRBV6-2 or TRBV6-3 with TRBJ2-5; TRBD2 matches at 7 bases. The germline V gene encodes CDR1 MNHEY and CDR2 SVGEGT. CDR3 length: 16 residues. The CDR3 sequence: CASSYSLAAMQGTQYF. CDR3 sequence (DNA): TGTGCCAGCAGTTACTCCCTAGCGGCAATGCAAGGGACCCAGTACTTC.

The chain is built from TRBV28 and TRBJ1-1, with a weak D call TRBD1 (5 bases). In germline, CDR1 is MDHEN, CDR2 SYDVKM. Trimming shortened V by 1 base and J by 6 bases, and 18 bases separated the two germline ends. This CDR3 region has 16 residues. The CDR3 DNA follows: TGTGCCAGCAGTTTATTAGTGGGGACCTCTGAATCTGAAGCTTTCTTT. It is translated as CASSLLVGTSESEAFF.

This clonotype has more than one count but fewer than ten. The CDR3 coding sequence is TGTGCCAGCAGCTCTTATTTGGATGAGCAGTTCTTC. Translated: CASSSYLDEQFF. The chain uses TRBV5-6 and TRBJ2-1; no firm D call. The CDR3 is made up of 12 amino acids. The germline V gene encodes CDR1 SGHDT and CDR2 YYEEEE. Trimming left V 3 bases short and J 8 bases short, with 9 bases between.

The gene calls are TRBV7-9 and TRBJ1-2; 7 bases line up with TRBD1. The V gene end was trimmed by 4 bases and the J gene end by 2 bases; junction bases not matched to a gene: 4. CDR3 length: 14 amino acids. Per germline, CDR1 SEHNR and CDR2 FQNEAQ (reference sequence). CDR3: CASSSQGWNYGYTF. The CDR3 coding sequence is TGTGCCAGCAGCTCACAGGGGTGGAACTATGGCTACACCTTC. Supplemented by reference TRBV7-9 and TRBJ1-2, the full variable domain reads DTGVSQNPRHKITKRGQNVTFRCDPISEHNRLYWYRQTLGQGPEFLTYFQNEAQLEKSRLLSDRFSAERPKGSFSTLEIQRTEQGDSAMYLCASSSQGWNYGYTFGSGTRLTVV.

On this clonotype itself: Because the CDR3 is missing its conserved closing phenylalanine or tryptophan, this is likely a read error. The DNA is left out, because the CDR3 cannot be placed on it with certainty; the CDR3 is given as TCRdb lists it. The CDR3 reads CARSRDRVVL. V and J are TRBV28 and TRBJ2-1; the table's TRBD1 call for D was not verified on the DNA. The CDR3 has 10 amino acids, counting both end residues. The V gene's germline CDR1 is MDHEN and CDR2 SYDVKM.

The chain recombines TRBV12-3 or TRBV12-4 with TRBJ2-7; 8 bases are a match to TRBD2. The V and J ends lost 7 bases and 3 bases, in that order; junction bases with no gene match: 11. This CDR3 region has 15 residues. As DNA, the CDR3 is TGTGCCAGCACCCTTATCACTAGCGGAATCTACGAGCAGTACTTC. Translating it yields CASTLITSGIYEQYF.

This clonotype was seen more than once but under ten times. The gene calls are TRBV9 and TRBJ1-5; tentative D call: TRBD1 (6 bases). Trimming left V 0 bases short and J 3 bases short, with 16 bases between. The CDR3 runs to 17 residues. Germline V gene data show CDR1 as SGDLS and CDR2 as YYNGEE. In DNA form, the CDR3 reads TGTGCCAGCAGCGTAGGGCCCAACCGGGACACCAATCAGCCCCAGCATTTT. Protein sequence: CASSVGPNRDTNQPQHF. Supplemented by reference TRBV9 and TRBJ1-5, the full variable domain reads DSGVTQTPKHLITATGQRVTLRCSPRSGDLSVYWYQQSLDQGLQFLIQYYNGEERAKGNILERFSAQQFPDLHSELNLSSLELGDSALYFCASSVGPNRDTNQPQHFGDGTRLSIL.

This clonotype showed up just a few times. The chain uses TRBV7-8 and TRBJ1-4, with D possibly matching TRBD1 (5 bases). With 5 bases removed from V and 2 bases from J, the gap between germline ends came to 12 bases. Germline loops: CDR1 SGHVS, CDR2 FQNEAQ. The CDR3 is 15 residues long. The CDR3: CASSPPGPTNEKLFF. CDR3 nucleotide sequence: TGTGCCAGCAGCCCCCCGGGACCGACTAATGAAAAACTGTTTTTT.

This clonotype came up many times. This chain connects TRBV20-1 to TRBJ2-7, with a possible D match to TRBD1 (6 bases). The length of the CDR3 is 14 residues. In germline, CDR1 is DFQATT, CDR2 SNEGSKA (reference sequence). Trimming left V 1 base short and J 3 bases short, with 13 bases between. In DNA, the CDR3 is TGCAGTGCTAGAGCTCCGGGACACTTCTACGAGCAGTACTTC. Amino acids: CSARAPGHFYEQYF.

This clonotype was found a few times. The rearrangement links TRBV3-1 to TRBJ2-1, with a tentative D call TRBD2 (6 bases). The V and J ends lost 4 bases and 5 bases respectively, with 18 bases between them. Germline V gene sequence: CDR1 LGHDT, CDR2 YNNKEL (reference sequence). The CDR3 extends over 16 amino acids. The chain's CDR3 is CASSPVGGTADNEQFF. In nucleotides, the CDR3 is TGTGCCAGCAGCCCCGTTGGAGGGACGGCTGACAATGAGCAGTTCTTC.

This clonotype was recorded a few times. V gene TRBV7-9 combines with J gene TRBJ2-1; unclear D gene. The CDR3 consists of 14 residues. V was shortened by 5 bases and J by 6 bases, with 14 bases between the two germline ends. Germline V gives CDR1 SEHNR, CDR2 FQNEAQ (reference sequence). The CDR3, as DNA: TGTGCCAGCAGCCTAGGCGGTGGCCCCAATGAGCAGTTCTTC. Translating gives CASSLGGGPNEQFF.

The V call is TRBV20-1, the J call TRBJ2-3, with 8 bases lining up with TRBD2. Germline CDR1 and CDR2: DFQATT and SNEGSKA (reference sequence). V shed 2 bases and J 4 bases; nucleotides not matched to a gene: 11. This CDR3 comprises 16 residues. The CDR3 region has the DNA TGCAGTGCTAGAATCGGGAGGGCCCCACTATCAGATACGCAGTATTTT. Protein: CSARIGRAPLSDTQYF.

On this clonotype itself: This may stem from a read error, because a much larger clone lies one nucleotide away. V is TRBV5-1 and J is TRBJ2-1, with D maybe TRBD2 (6 bases). Trimming removed 6 bases from V and 1 base from J, with 11 bases in between. The CDR3 loop spans 14 amino acids. Germline assignment: CDR1 SGHRS and CDR2 YFSETQ. CDR3 amino acids: CASTASASYNEQFF. Here the CDR3 DNA reads TGCGCCAGCACCGCTAGCGCTTCCTACAATGAGCAGTTCTTC.

The rearrangement joins TRBV20-1 to TRBJ2-7; 8 positions agree with TRBD2. This CDR3 region has 16 residues. The V gene's germline CDR1 is DFQATT and CDR2 SNEGSKA (reference sequence). The V segment lost 6 bases and the J segment 1 base; nucleotides outside the gene matches: 14. CDR3 sequence: CSAELAGRTGSYEQYF. Here the CDR3 DNA reads TGCAGTGCCGAGCTAGCGGGCCGAACCGGATCCTACGAGCAGTACTTC.

DNA for the CDR3: TGTGCCAGCAGCCCTAGACAGGGGCCCCCCGAGACCCAGTACTTC. This gives the protein CASSPRQGPPETQYF. The chain joins TRBV7-2 to TRBJ2-5; the match to TRBD1 covers 8 bases. The germline V gene has CDR1 SGHTA and CDR2 FQGNSA. This CDR3 is 15 amino acids long. V trimming: 5 bases; J trimming: 5 bases; junction bases outside the gene matches: 10.

This clonotype has a handful of counts. J is TRBJ2-1 and V is TRBV28; 7 nucleotides agree with TRBD2. Germline V gene data show CDR1 as MDHEN and CDR2 as SYDVKM. The CDR3 is 15 residues long. Trimming cost V 6 bases and J 6 bases; bases outside gene matches: 11. In DNA, the CDR3 is TGTGCCAGCAGCCCCAGCGGGATCCGTGGCAATGAGCAGTTCTTC. Amino acid sequence: CASSPSGIRGNEQFF.